This T cell receptor (beta chain) was captured in a study of cytomegalovirus exposure and HLA in healthy donors (dated by TCRdb to 2016 to 2017). Looking at the study overall: An earlier analysis of roughly 570 of the donors reported about 260 Gb of sequence data and around 100 million unique TCR beta sequences obtained from roughly 170 million T cells. An early release that covered about 640 HLA-typed donors contained approximately 300 gigabases of sequencing data and 70 million to 100 million unique TCR sequences. Of the roughly 410 genotyped donors, 75% to 85% were placed in the genetic ancestry cluster associated with self-reported Caucasian donors. The study aimed to test whether signatures of past pathogen exposure could be identified by cataloging public T cell receptors. Using immunosequencing, the study profiled T cell repertoires from fewer than 850 subjects and related those repertoires to cytomegalovirus serostatus. Besides the first cohort of roughly 640 subjects, a separate validation cohort made up of 120 different subjects was used. The study combined high-throughput TCR immunosequencing, statistical association of individual TCRs with disease status, and machine learning to predict cytomegalovirus infection status. To study patterns of TCR occurrence, a later analysis re-analyzed previously published TCR beta repertoires from around 670 donors and added high-resolution HLA genotyping. Rather than drawing on any new phenotypic data, the later analysis identified candidate immune exposures from TCR beta sequences and the way those sequences occurred across donors. An earlier analysis of several hundred of the donors used high-throughput TCR beta sequencing to judge whether each TCR beta V gene segment behaved as functional or pseudogenic. Alongside the repertoire data, information on donor age, sex, ethnicity and CMV serostatus was compiled. In a later genetic analysis, genome-wide SNP genotypes for about three fifths of the roughly 670 donors were used, and that subset was treated as a discovery cohort. All discovery cohort repertoires had been generated using a single sequencing platform. Both class I and class II loci were covered by HLA typing, at four-digit resolution. The number of donors typed differed by locus, with roughly 620-630 for A, B, C, DRB1 and DQB1, around 500 for DQA1, 600 to 610 for DPA1, and some 450 for DPB1. Five DR-DQ haplotypes were treated as single units for association and clustering because of strong linkage in the cohort. Across under 500 genotyped donors of the cohort, an average of about 240,000 unique TCR beta nucleotide sequences per donor were sequenced, and roughly 17% of those sequences were non-productive.

Libraries were built with the immunoSEQ multiplex PCR assay. The multiplex PCR relied on a mix of 60 forward primers for TCR Vbeta segments and 13 reverse primers for TCR Jbeta segments. Amplification of the CDR3 region of rearranged TCR beta genes was performed with a multiplex PCR assay on genomic DNA. Amplified TCR beta libraries were sequenced as 87-base-pair reads on the Illumina HiSeq System. On the authors' methods: Across the 670 or so repertoires, a later analysis counted approximately 83 million unique TCR beta chains, around 11 million of which were shared by at least two donors. Raw reads were error-corrected and collapsed into unique sequences with a nearest-neighbor algorithm that merged closely related sequences to remove PCR and sequencing errors. CDR3 sequences were aligned to IMGT reference sequences to assign V, D and J gene segments. For a sequence to be retained, at least a six-nucleotide match to both a V gene segment and a J gene segment was required. Rearrangements were classified as productive when the CDR3 lacked stop codons and remained in frame with V and J, and all other rearrangements were classified as non-productive. CDR3 was defined by IMGT convention, running from the second conserved V-encoded cysteine to the conserved J-encoded phenylalanine. Sequences without an unambiguous match to a single V gene segment were excluded from the earlier analysis of 587 of the donors. In an earlier analysis of 500 to 750 of the donors, V segments were called functional above 56.7% productive rearrangements and were called segregating when the between-donor standard deviation exceeded 5%. A statistical classification framework was developed to diagnose cytomegalovirus status using the catalog of TCR beta chain sequences. A later analysis assigned V and J genes by comparing TCR nucleotide sequences with IMGT/GENE-DB human TR gene sequences. In a later analysis, CDR3 sequences and most-parsimonious VDJ recombination scenarios were assigned using the TCRdist pipeline. In a later analysis, each TCR beta chain was defined by its CDR3 amino acid sequence together with its V-gene family, and reads without a unique V-gene family were excluded. A later analysis removed 450 to 600 highly shared, low-generation-probability nucleotide sequences to deal with suspected cross-contamination and a sequencing artifact. In a later analysis, a clonal expansion index was calculated for each public chain from normalized within-repertoire ranks of inferred template counts. In a later analysis, generation probabilities were computed with a VDJ recombination model fitted to out-of-frame rearrangements, and the resulting probabilities were checked against IGoR. Hypergeometric tests were used in a later analysis to score TCR-TCR, TCR-HLA and TCR-CMV co-occurrence, with a repertoire-size bias correction applied to the TCR pairs. To estimate false discovery rates, a later analysis permuted the HLA or CMV assignments 20 times. A later analysis grouped co-occurring TCRs with DBSCAN, adding TCRdist sequence similarity when clustering within HLA-allele-positive subsets. Co-occurrence clustering excluded repertoires with fewer than 30,000 or more than 120,000 public chains, plus five with anomalous nucleotide sharing. TCRdb mirrors the immuneACCESS table, restricted to in-frame sequences. Some clones are absent from its copies; in checked studies, under half trace to an unresolved V gene, and the reason for the others is unknown. V, J and clone size are those of that table, while D and trimming were read from the DNA. The sample yields around 65,000 clones; 62% were counted once. The ten largest clones add up to roughly 3.1% of the sample.

Overall results and qualifications from the work: A later analysis associated 17,000 or so TCR beta sequences with specific HLA alleles at a false discovery rate of 0.05. According to a later analysis, most CMV-associated TCR beta chains appeared to be HLA-restricted, and the HLA associations seemed to be driven largely by CMV exposure. A further reported finding was that TCR beta sequences accurately predicted the HLA-A and HLA-B alleles for most subjects in the first cohort. Some IMGT-functional V segments, including TRBV6-2 and TRBV6-3, could not be told apart with the 87-base-pair reads, so those segments were excluded. CMV serostatus was the only immune exposure information available for the cohort. HLA typing was unavailable for some donors at each locus, so association tests used only the typed subset. Because counts were too low, approximately 18 rarely observed V segments, including chromosome 9 orphons, were excluded from the earlier analysis of fewer than 650 of the donors. The cohort was sequenced for TCR beta chains only, and without alpha or paired-chain data the features that could be detected were limited. An earlier analysis of 450 to 750 of the donors showed that most TCR beta V segments appeared in productive rearrangements either about 90% or about 30% of the time, which broadly matched IMGT annotations. The classifier was reported to diagnose cytomegalovirus status with high specificity and sensitivity in both the original and validation cohorts. A later analysis found that TCR association rates varied across HLA loci, with DRB1 alleles showing the most associated TCRs and HLA-C alleles the fewest. A few of the identified cytomegalovirus-associated TCR beta chains were confirmed in vitro to be specific for cytomegalovirus antigens. The authors suggested that the approach could potentially be generalized to other disease states and immunological phenotypes. In a later analysis, HLA-associated TCR beta chains were found to be more clonally expanded and to have lower generation probabilities than equally common non-associated chains. Most TCR sequences were seen in very few donors, while some public TCRs were found in many individuals. Roughly uniform sequencing depth across donors was assumed in presence/absence analyses, although this assumption may not hold. A later analysis reported that several top co-occurrence clusters appeared linked to parvovirus B19, influenza, CMV and Epstein-Barr virus. An association between a missense DCLRE1C variant and V-gene and J-gene trimming of TCR beta chains was found in a later genetic analysis and replicated in an independent cohort. When HLA alleles, especially DR and DQ, strongly co-occurred, attributing TCR associations to individual alleles was difficult. The sequencing pipeline was judged likely to have produced a cluster of highly shared sequence variants as a technical artifact. According to a later genetic analysis, donors in an Asian-associated ancestry cluster had fewer N-insertions in productive TCRs than the approximately 630-donor mean. A total of 150 to 200 TCR beta chains were listed by the study as associated with cytomegalovirus. Linkage disequilibrium might explain the correlated functional status among segregating V segments, but an unknown experimental factor could not be ruled out.

Reading from cysteine to phenylalanine, the CDR3 counts 16 amino acids. Only the CDR3 portion is preserved as DNA: 48 bases, with reading frame beginning at the first base. V is cut by 4 bases and J by 4 bases, and the space between the germline ends is 14 bases. CDR1 and CDR2 were assigned from the germline V gene as MGHRA and YSYEKL. The cohort consisted of 600 to 750 healthy bone marrow donors. All cohort members were sampled while nominally healthy, although unrecorded immune exposures were likely present. The donor tested CMV seronegative and was one of the 352 seronegative cohort members. A peripheral blood sample was collected from each donor, and TCR beta sequencing was performed on peripheral blood mononuclear cells. The Qiagen DNeasy Blood Extraction Kit was used to extract genomic DNA from the blood cell samples. This clone has a handful of counts. The antigen it binds to is not known. The sample holds no much larger clone one base away, and base qualities are not on file.

The sample consisted of PBMCs. The V and J genes are TRBV4-1 and TRBJ2-6, and possibly TRBD1, on 6 matching bases. The TCR sequence derives from a man in his thirties or forties in good health and CMV-seronegative. For the CDR3, the sequence is CASSLDRPSGANVLTF. The nucleotide sequence reads TGCGCCAGCAGCCTCGACAGGCCGTCCGGGGCCAACGTCCTGACTTTC.